The T cell receptor beta chain described here comes from a study of cytomegalovirus exposure and HLA in healthy donors. General study results and limits: DRB1 showed the most TCR associations and HLA-C the fewest in a later analysis, as rates varied by HLA locus.

Germline V lookup: CDR1 MGHDK, CDR2 SYGVNS. The CDR3 has 16 amino acids. V lost 1 base to trimming and J lost 1 base, with 13 bases between them. It was with 60 Vbeta and 13 Jbeta primers that the PCR ran. Measured with immunoSEQ multiplex PCR; TCRdb has only the in-frame clones, and not every one. The sample records about 190,000 clones, approximately 84% being singletons. In the case of this clone: Antigen: not known.

The V and J genes are TRBV25-1 and TRBJ1-2, with D maybe TRBD1 (5 bases). This clonotype was sampled from a man aged 45-60 years in good health and CMV-seronegative. The sample consisted of PBMCs. Written as DNA, the CDR3 is TGTGCCAGCAGTGAATTGGGGGGAAAGGGTAACTATGGCTACACCTTC. Its protein product is CASSELGGKGNYGYTF.